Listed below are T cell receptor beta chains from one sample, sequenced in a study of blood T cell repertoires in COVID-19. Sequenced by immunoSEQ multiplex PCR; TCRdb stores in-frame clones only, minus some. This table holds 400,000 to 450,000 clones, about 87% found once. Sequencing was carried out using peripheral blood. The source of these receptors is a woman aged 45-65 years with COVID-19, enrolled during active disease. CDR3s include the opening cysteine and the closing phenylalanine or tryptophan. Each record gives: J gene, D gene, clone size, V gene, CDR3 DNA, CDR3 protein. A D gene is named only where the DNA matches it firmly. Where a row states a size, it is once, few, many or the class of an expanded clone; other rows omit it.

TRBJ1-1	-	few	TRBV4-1	TGCGCCAGCAGCCAAGAAGAGGGCCGTGGCACTGAAGCTTTCTTT	CASSQEEGRGTEAFF
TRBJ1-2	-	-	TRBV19	TGTGCCAGTAGTTTGTCAGGGGTTACAAATGGCTACACCTTC	CASSLSGVTNGYTF
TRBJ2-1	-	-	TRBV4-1	TGCGCCAGCAGCCAAGTTACCTACAATGAGCAGTTCTTC	CASSQVTYNEQFF
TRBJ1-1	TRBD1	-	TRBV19	TGTGCCAGTCCCCATATCCGGGACAGGGGGCTGAGTGAAGCTTTCTTT	CASPHIRDRGLSEAFF
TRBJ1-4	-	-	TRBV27	TGTGCCAGCAGTTTAAGGAGGGGAGGCGCCGGAGAAAAACTGTTTTTT	CASSLRRGGAGEKLFF
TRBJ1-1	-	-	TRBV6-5	TGTGCCAGCAGTTACTCGATGTCCGGGGGGACTGAAGCTTTCTTT	CASSYSMSGGTEAFF
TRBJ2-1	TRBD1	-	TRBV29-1	TGCAGCGTTGCCGGGACAGGGGACGGGAATGAGCAGTTCTTC	CSVAGTGDGNEQFF
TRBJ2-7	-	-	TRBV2	TGTGCCGTCGGGACGCGGGGAATTACCTACGAGCAGTACTTC	CAVGTRGITYEQYF
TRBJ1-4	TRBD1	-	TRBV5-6	TGTGCCAGCAGCTTGGCCCAGGGGGCGGAGCGTCCAACTAATGAAAAACTGTTTTTT	CASSLAQGAERPTNEKLFF
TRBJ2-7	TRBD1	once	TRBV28	TGTGCCAGCACCCCGGGACAGGGGGCGGGGGAGCAGTACTTC	CASTPGQGAGEQYF
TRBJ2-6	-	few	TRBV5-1	TGCGCCAGCAGCTTGACGTCCGGGGCTGGGGCCAACGTCCTGACTTTC	CASSLTSGAGANVLTF
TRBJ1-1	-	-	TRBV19	TGTGCCAGTAGTATGAGGGCGTTAATCAACACTGAAGCTTTCTTT	CASSMRALINTEAFF
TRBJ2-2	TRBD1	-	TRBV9	TGTGCCAGCAGCTATCGGGACAGGGGGCTGGACACCGGGGAGCTGTTTTTT	CASSYRDRGLDTGELFF
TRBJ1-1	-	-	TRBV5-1	TGCGCCAGCAGCTTGGCCAGGTGGCAGGGAAACACTGAAGCTTTCTTT	CASSLARWQGNTEAFF
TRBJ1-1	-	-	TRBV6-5	-	CASSSSPNRAFF
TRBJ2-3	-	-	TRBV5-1	TGCGCCAGCAGCTTGGCACACCTAGATACGCAGTATTTT	CASSLAHLDTQYF
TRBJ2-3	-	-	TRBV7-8	TGTGCCAGCAGCCAAGGAGTAGATACGCAGTATTTT	CASSQGVDTQYF
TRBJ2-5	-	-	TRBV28	TGTGCCAGCAGTGAAAACGGGGGGCCGGATCAAGAGACCCAGTACTTC	CASSENGGPDQETQYF
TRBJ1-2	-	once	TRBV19	TGTGCCAGTAGTACGAGGGATGGTGGGGGCTACACCTTC	CASSTRDGGGYTF
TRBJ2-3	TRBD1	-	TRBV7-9	TGTGCCAGCAGCCTCGCCGGGACAGGGCGAACAGATACGCAGTATTTT	CASSLAGTGRTDTQYF
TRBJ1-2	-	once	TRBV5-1	TGCGCCAGCAGCTTGGGTGACAGTCGATTCTATGGCTACACCTTC	CASSLGDSRFYGYTF
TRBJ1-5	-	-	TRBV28	TGTGCCAGCAGTTCTTCCGACAGGATCAATCAGCCCCAGCATTTT	CASSSSDRINQPQHF
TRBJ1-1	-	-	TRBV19	TGTGCCAGTATGCCGCCGGGGACTGAAGCTTTCTTT	CASMPPGTEAFF
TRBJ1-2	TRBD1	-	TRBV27	TGTGCCAGCAGTTCGGGACAGGGAGTCTCCCATGGCTACACCTTC	CASSSGQGVSHGYTF
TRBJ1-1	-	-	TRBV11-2	TGTGCCATAAGACGGGGCACTGAAGCTTTCTTT	CAIRRGTEAFF
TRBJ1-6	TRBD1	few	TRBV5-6	TGTGCCAGCAGCCCCGGGACAGGGGGCGCAGATTCACCCCTCCACTTT	CASSPGTGGADSPLHF
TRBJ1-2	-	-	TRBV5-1	TGCGCCAGCAGCTTTGAACGGGACACCTCTTATGGCTACACCTTC	CASSFERDTSYGYTF
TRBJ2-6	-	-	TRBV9	TGTGCCAGCAGCGTCCCGCTGGGGACAGGGGCCAACGTCCTGACTTTC	CASSVPLGTGANVLTF
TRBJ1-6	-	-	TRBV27	TGTGCCAGCAGCACCTTAAGAGGGGGGGGTTCACCCCTCCACTTT	CASSTLRGGGSPLHF